A selection of T cell receptor beta chains follows, all from one sample in a study of CD8 T cells in Susac syndrome. TCRdb reanalysed the immunoSEQ multiplex PCR reads using MiXCR and keeps one entry per CDR3 protein. The data show over 15,000 distinct CDR3 sequences, with approximately 96% seen just once and about 0.21% held by the top ten. The specimen was CD8+ T cells from PBMCs. The receptors stem from a human donor in good health. Both conserved end residues are trimmed from each CDR3.

>TRBV28|TRBJ2-5
ASSRTVAGVGETQY
>TRBV5-6|TRBJ2-7
ASSPSSSDYEQY
>TRBV27|TRBJ2-1
ASSLGRESYNEQF
>TRBV7-8|TRBJ2-3
ASSLVPVAGGPSTDTQY
>TRBV29-1|TRBJ2-3
SVELRPDTQY
>TRBV6-5|TRBJ2-1
ASSYSSQDPPSSYNEQF
>TRBV28|TRBJ1-5
ASTLLADQPQH
>TRBV4-3|TRBJ1-5
ASSQDSTGSNQPQH
>TRBV2|TRBJ2-1
ARTGANEQF
>TRBV4-2|TRBJ2-1
ASSQVGVGLLDNEQF
>TRBV3-1|TRBJ2-1
ASRWEGRNEQF
>TRBV23-1|TRBJ2-3
ASSHRGVSTDTQY
>TRBV5-4|TRBJ2-1
ASSDLGDDREQF
>TRBV5-1|TRBJ2-1
ASSLLAEQF
>TRBV7-9|TRBJ2-2
ASSTLGELF
>TRBV29-1|TRBJ1-1
SVGGGEAF
>TRBV10-3|TRBJ1-5
AIRDGGYNQPQH
>TRBV28|TRBJ2-2
ASSLQGYTGELF
>TRBV20-1|TRBJ2-7
SARLSSTREQY
>TRBV29-1|TRBJ2-7
SVVTGPNEQY
>TRBV28|TRBJ2-7
ASSLDSGGEQY
>TRBV28|TRBJ2-5
ASSSLRDKKETQY
>TRBV4-3|TRBJ2-1
ASSQDMTAGVSYNEQF
>TRBV7-2|TRBJ2-3
ASSLDPLGVTDTQY
>TRBV7-6|TRBJ2-1
ASSLGLASEQF
>TRBV7-9|TRBJ1-5
ASSLGQTNQPQH
>TRBV29-1|TRBJ1-2
SVVTSAGVVGYT
>TRBV12-3/TRBV12-4|TRBJ2-4
ASSLQPQGTDIQY
>TRBV7-9|TRBJ1-2
ASSPRGLDYGYT
>TRBV28|TRBJ1-2
ASSLSGNYGYT
>TRBV3-1|TRBJ1-5
ASSPEQGGQPQH
>TRBV27|TRBJ2-1
ASSFQVSSYNEQF
>TRBV28|TRBJ2-5
ASSFVTEETQY
>TRBV3-1|TRBJ2-2
ASSQDRSLENTGELF
>TRBV28|TRBJ2-3
ASSYTLRTDTQY
>TRBV4-3|TRBJ2-2
ASSRLSGRAAGELF
>TRBV2|TRBJ2-5
ASSGNSPGTTGPQETQY
>TRBV7-9|TRBJ2-3
ASSLVQGPDTQY
>TRBV28|TRBJ2-7
ASSLASVTYEQH
>TRBV27|TRBJ2-1
ASSLSGWNEQF
>TRBV27|TRBJ2-5
ASSLSTASQETQY
>TRBV7-8|TRBJ1-1
ASSLGQGTEAF
>TRBV27|TRBJ1-5
ASGREGSRPQH
>TRBV6-1|TRBJ1-5
ASSASQGELDQPQH
>TRBV7-9|TRBJ2-7
ASRATGSHVDEQY
>TRBV7-6|TRBJ2-1
ASSLSTGSSYNEQF
>TRBV20-1|TRBJ2-2
SARDAFSPNTGELF
>TRBV29-1|TRBJ2-1
SAGSREQF
>TRBV27|TRBJ2-1
ASSFRGDEQF
>TRBV9|TRBJ2-7
ASSVRAASSYEQY
>TRBV3-1|TRBJ1-3
ASSQDPLSGNTIY
>TRBV24-1|TRBJ2-3
ATSDASQGTWDTQY
>TRBV5-6|TRBJ2-1
ASSFGNEQF
>TRBV27|TRBJ2-6
ASTEVGANVLT
>TRBV30|TRBJ1-3
AHPGPGNTIY
>TRBV28|TRBJ2-3
ASGGVSDTQY